What follows is one TCR beta chain and its context. From the 5' RACE reads, TCRdb called clonotypes with MiXCR, one entry per CDR3 protein. This table holds about 220,000 distinct CDR3 sequences, around 6.8% found once. These data belong to a study of identical twins. Germline lookup yields CDR1 SGDLS and CDR2 YYNGEE. The CDR3 has 14 residues. V was shortened by 1 base and J by 5 bases, with 12 bases between the two germline ends. The sample was also reused in another study, on yellow fever vaccine responses in identical twins.

The chain recombines TRBV9 with TRBJ2-5, with D uncertain. The source is a woman aged 18 to 35 in good health. The sequencing input was memory (CD45RO+) T cells sorted from blood. The CDR3 protein is CASSVLGFWETQYF. The CDR3, as DNA: TGTGCCAGCAGCGTATTGGGGTTTTGGGAGACCCAGTACTTC.